This T cell receptor (beta chain) derives from a study of T cells after yellow fever vaccination. Notes on the study in general: Subsequent to the booster, the majority of primary-vaccination clones reappeared (96% CD4, 80% to 90% CD8). The secondary response was weaker, and its peak arrived faster, on day 5 versus 15.

CDR1 is MNHEY, CDR2 SVGAGI, per germline. The CDR3 is 16 amino acids. V was cut by 5 bases and J by 5 bases, with 19 bases left in between. The authors made TCR cDNA by 5'RACE template switching, adding a universal primer site and UMIs. TCRdb re-called the 5' RACE reads through MiXCR, storing one row per CDR3 protein. The sample includes hundreds of thousands of distinct CDR3 sequences, around 20% of them seen just once. This clonotype was observed a handful of times. As yet, its antigen is unknown. The chain employs TRBV6-5 and TRBJ1-5; D unclear. The receptor was derived from a man between 18 and 35 years old who received the YFV17D yellow fever vaccine. This specimen consisted of PBMCs, obtained before the yellow fever booster vaccination. The CDR3 DNA sequence: TGTGCCAGCAGTGTGGCCTCAGGCCGAGTCGATCAGCCCCAGCATTTT. It specifies CASSVASGRVDQPQHF.